These T cell receptor beta chains were read from a single sample in a study of shared clonotypes between healthy human individuals. Some clones are missing from TCRdb's copy, which holds only in-frame ones; the method was immunoSEQ multiplex PCR. The sample gives fewer than 200,000 clones, approximately 61% of which show up once; about 10% is in the top ten. The sequenced sample consisted of memory CD4+ T cells sorted from blood. Receptors originate from a man aged 25-45 years in good health. CDR3s include the opening cysteine and the closing phenylalanine or tryptophan. Each record gives: D gene, clone size, J gene, V gene, CDR3 protein, CDR3 DNA. D genes are given only for firm matches. Size tells how often a clone was seen (once, few, many) or the class of an expanded clone, and some rows leave it out.

d_gene: NA
abundance: many
j_gene: TRBJ2-3
v_gene: TRBV4-1
CDR3aa: CASSQSNMGFTDTQYF
CDR3nt: TGCGCCAGCAGCCAGTCGAATATGGGCTTCACAGATACGCAGTATTTT

d_gene: TRBD2
abundance: once
j_gene: TRBJ2-7
v_gene: TRBV19
CDR3aa: CASSIASGGSGYEQYF
CDR3nt: TGTGCCAGTAGTATAGCCTCAGGCGGGAGCGGATACGAGCAGTACTTC

d_gene: NA
abundance: few
j_gene: TRBJ2-7
v_gene: TRBV7-8
CDR3aa: CASSLTGTQEQYF
CDR3nt: TGTGCCAGCAGCCTCACCGGGACGCAAGAGCAGTACTTC

d_gene: NA
abundance: once
j_gene: TRBJ2-4
v_gene: TRBV5-1
CDR3aa: CASSLTGTPDKNIQYF
CDR3nt: TGCGCCAGCAGCTTGACCGGGACACCGGACAAAAACATTCAGTACTTC

d_gene: TRBD1
abundance: NA
j_gene: TRBJ1-1
v_gene: TRBV12-5
CDR3aa: CASGLVVVGTGVLLEAFF
CDR3nt: TGTGCTAGTGGTTTGGTAGTGGTTGGGACAGGGGTTCTACTTGAAGCTTTCTTT

d_gene: NA
abundance: NA
j_gene: TRBJ1-1
v_gene: TRBV11-3
CDR3aa: CASSYIGGAFF
CDR3nt: TGTGCCAGCAGTTACATCGGCGGGGCTTTCTTT

d_gene: NA
abundance: NA
j_gene: TRBJ2-1
v_gene: TRBV6-6
CDR3aa: CASSYFRGSYNEQFF
CDR3nt: TGTGCCAGCAGTTACTTTCGCGGCTCCTACAATGAGCAGTTCTTC

d_gene: TRBD1
abundance: once
j_gene: TRBJ2-7
v_gene: TRBV20-1
CDR3aa: CSASHQGVQYF
CDR3nt: TGCAGTGCTAGCCACCAGGGGGTGCAGTACTTC

d_gene: NA
abundance: NA
j_gene: TRBJ2-1
v_gene: TRBV4-1
CDR3aa: CASSHQSGSYNEQFF
CDR3nt: TGCGCCAGCAGCCATCAAAGCGGATCCTACAATGAGCAGTTCTTC

d_gene: TRBD2
abundance: NA
j_gene: TRBJ2-1
v_gene: TRBV4-2
CDR3aa: CASSQDRGLGFEQFF
CDR3nt: TGTGCCAGCAGCCAAGATCGAGGACTAGGTTTTGAGCAGTTCTTC

d_gene: NA
abundance: NA
j_gene: TRBJ2-3
v_gene: TRBV14
CDR3aa: CASSQAGRGRDTQYF
CDR3nt: TGTGCCAGCAGCCAAGCCGGGCGAGGAAGAGATACGCAGTATTTT

d_gene: TRBD2
abundance: NA
j_gene: TRBJ2-7
v_gene: TRBV7-8
CDR3aa: CASSWSGSSYEQYF
CDR3nt: TGTGCCAGCAGCTGGAGCGGGAGTTCCTACGAGCAGTACTTC

d_gene: NA
abundance: few
j_gene: TRBJ2-3
v_gene: TRBV6-5
CDR3aa: CASSYSGGNTDTQYF
CDR3nt: TGTGCCAGCAGTTACTCGGGCGGCAACACAGATACGCAGTATTTT

d_gene: NA
abundance: NA
j_gene: TRBJ1-3
v_gene: TRBV30
CDR3aa: CAWSPYTAGNTIYF
CDR3nt: TGTGCCTGGAGCCCGTACACGGCTGGAAACACCATATATTTT

d_gene: NA
abundance: NA
j_gene: TRBJ2-2
v_gene: TRBV10-3
CDR3aa: CAISGKAGRTGELFF
CDR3nt: TGTGCCATCAGTGGAAAAGCGGGCCGCACCGGGGAGCTGTTTTTT

d_gene: NA
abundance: NA
j_gene: TRBJ1-4
v_gene: TRBV30
CDR3aa: CAWSVGGSNEKLFF
CDR3nt: TGTGCCTGGAGTGTAGGAGGGTCTAATGAAAAACTGTTTTTT

d_gene: NA
abundance: NA
j_gene: TRBJ1-2
v_gene: TRBV9
CDR3aa: CASSVDWISYGYTF
CDR3nt: TGTGCCAGCAGCGTAGACTGGATATCCTATGGCTACACCTTC

d_gene: NA
abundance: NA
j_gene: TRBJ2-5
v_gene: TRBV29-1
CDR3aa: CSGAVQETQYF
CDR3nt: TGCAGCGGAGCGGTCCAAGAGACCCAGTACTTC

d_gene: NA
abundance: NA
j_gene: TRBJ2-1
v_gene: TRBV28
CDR3aa: CASSGGSALSYNEQFF
CDR3nt: TGTGCCAGCAGCGGCGGTAGCGCACTTTCCTACAATGAGCAGTTCTTC

d_gene: TRBD2
abundance: NA
j_gene: TRBJ2-1
v_gene: TRBV9
CDR3aa: CASNPSGSQDEQFF
CDR3nt: TGTGCCAGCAATCCTAGCGGGAGTCAGGATGAGCAGTTCTTC

d_gene: NA
abundance: NA
j_gene: TRBJ2-3
v_gene: TRBV11-2
CDR3aa: CASSLRGADTQYF
CDR3nt: TGTGCCAGCAGCTTAAGGGGGGCAGATACGCAGTATTTT

d_gene: TRBD2
abundance: NA
j_gene: TRBJ2-1
v_gene: TRBV7-3
CDR3aa: CASSLMLAGDRNEQFF
CDR3nt: TGTGCCAGCAGCTTAATGCTAGCGGGAGATCGGAATGAGCAGTTCTTC

d_gene: TRBD1
abundance: once
j_gene: TRBJ1-1
v_gene: TRBV14
CDR3aa: CASSQAGGLHTEAFF
CDR3nt: TGTGCCAGCAGCCAGGCAGGGGGCCTTCACACTGAAGCTTTCTTT

d_gene: TRBD2
abundance: once
j_gene: TRBJ2-1
v_gene: TRBV5-1
CDR3aa: CASSSLAGTGNEQFF
CDR3nt: TGCGCCAGCAGCTCGCTAGCGGGAACTGGTAATGAGCAGTTCTTC

d_gene: NA
abundance: NA
j_gene: TRBJ2-2
v_gene: TRBV2
CDR3aa: CASRGTGPSESGRTGELFF
CDR3nt: TGTGCCAGCAGAGGGACGGGACCTAGCGAATCAGGGAGAACCGGGGAGCTGTTTTTT